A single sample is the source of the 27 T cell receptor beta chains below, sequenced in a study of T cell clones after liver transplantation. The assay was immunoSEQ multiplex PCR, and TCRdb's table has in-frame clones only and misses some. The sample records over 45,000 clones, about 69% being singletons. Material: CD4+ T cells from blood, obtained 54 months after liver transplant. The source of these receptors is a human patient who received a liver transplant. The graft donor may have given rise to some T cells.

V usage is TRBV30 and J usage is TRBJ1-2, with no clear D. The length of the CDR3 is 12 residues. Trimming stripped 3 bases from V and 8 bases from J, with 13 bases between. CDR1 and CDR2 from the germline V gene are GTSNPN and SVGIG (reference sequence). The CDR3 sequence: CAWRLSLGGYTF. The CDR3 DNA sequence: TGTGCCTGGAGATTGTCCCTGGGAGGCTACACCTTC.

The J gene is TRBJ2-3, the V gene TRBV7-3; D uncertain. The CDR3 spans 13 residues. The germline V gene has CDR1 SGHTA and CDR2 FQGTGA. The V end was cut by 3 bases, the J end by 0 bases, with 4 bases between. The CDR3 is CASSFGSTDTQYF. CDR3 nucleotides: TGTGCCAGCAGCTTTGGTAGCACAGATACGCAGTATTTT.

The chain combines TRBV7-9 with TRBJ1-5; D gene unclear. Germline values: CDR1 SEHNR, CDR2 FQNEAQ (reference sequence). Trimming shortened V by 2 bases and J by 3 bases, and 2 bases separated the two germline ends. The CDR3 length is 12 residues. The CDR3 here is CASSLTNQPQHF. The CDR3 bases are TGTGCCAGCAGCTTAACCAATCAGCCCCAGCATTTT.

The CDR3 sequence: CASSFAGTGGYNEQFF. CDR3 nucleotide sequence: TGTGCCAGCAGCTTTGCCGGGACAGGGGGCTACAATGAGCAGTTCTTC. The rearrangement joins TRBV5-6 to TRBJ2-1; TRBD1 agrees at 11 bases. Trimming cost V 2 bases and J 3 bases; bases outside gene matches: 4. The CDR3 loop spans 16 amino acids. Germline CDR1 reads SGHDT; CDR2 reads YYEEEE.

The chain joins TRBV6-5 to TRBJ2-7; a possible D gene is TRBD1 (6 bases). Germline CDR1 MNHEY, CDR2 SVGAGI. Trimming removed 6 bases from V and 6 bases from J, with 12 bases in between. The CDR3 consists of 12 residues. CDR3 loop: CASSQGMGEQYF. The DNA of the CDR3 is TGTGCCAGCAGCCAGGGGATGGGCGAGCAGTACTTC.

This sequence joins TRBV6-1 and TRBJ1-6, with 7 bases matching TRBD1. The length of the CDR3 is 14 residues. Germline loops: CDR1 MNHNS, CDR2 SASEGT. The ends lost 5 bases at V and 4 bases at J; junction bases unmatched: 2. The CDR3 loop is CASSLGQYNSPLHF. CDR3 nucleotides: TGTGCCAGCAGTTTGGGACAGTATAATTCACCCCTCCACTTT.

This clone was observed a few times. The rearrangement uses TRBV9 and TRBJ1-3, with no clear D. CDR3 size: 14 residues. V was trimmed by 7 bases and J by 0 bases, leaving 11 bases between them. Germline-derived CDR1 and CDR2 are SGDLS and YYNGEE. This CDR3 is CASREDLSGNTIYF. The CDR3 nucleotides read TGTGCCAGCCGCGAGGACCTCTCTGGAAACACCATATATTTT.

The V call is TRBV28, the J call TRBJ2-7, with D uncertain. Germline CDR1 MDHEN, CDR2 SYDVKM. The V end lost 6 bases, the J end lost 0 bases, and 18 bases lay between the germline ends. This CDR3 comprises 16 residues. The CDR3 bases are TGTGCCAGCAGCCACGTCACCCGTATTAGCTCCTACGAGCAGTACTTC. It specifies CASSHVTRISSYEQYF.

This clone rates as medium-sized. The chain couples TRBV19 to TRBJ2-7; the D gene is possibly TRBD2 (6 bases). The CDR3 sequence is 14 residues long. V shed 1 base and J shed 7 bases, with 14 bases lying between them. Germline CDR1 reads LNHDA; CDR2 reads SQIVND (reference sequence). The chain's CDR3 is CASSIVYPAGEQYF. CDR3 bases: TGTGCCAGTAGTATAGTTTACCCCGCGGGAGAGCAGTACTTC.

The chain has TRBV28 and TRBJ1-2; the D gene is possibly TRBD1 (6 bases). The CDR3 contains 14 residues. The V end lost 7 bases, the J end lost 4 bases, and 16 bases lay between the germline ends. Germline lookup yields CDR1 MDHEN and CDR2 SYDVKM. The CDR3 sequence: CASTLGGGVYGYTF. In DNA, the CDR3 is TGTGCCAGCACCCTGGGGGGGGGCGTCTATGGCTACACCTTC.

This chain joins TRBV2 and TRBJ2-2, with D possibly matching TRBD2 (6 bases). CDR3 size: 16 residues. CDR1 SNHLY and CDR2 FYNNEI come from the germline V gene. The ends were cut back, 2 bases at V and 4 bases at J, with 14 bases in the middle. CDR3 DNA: TGTGCCAGCAGTGAATCTCAGGGAGGTATCACCGGGGAGCTGTTTTTT. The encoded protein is CASSESQGGITGELFF.

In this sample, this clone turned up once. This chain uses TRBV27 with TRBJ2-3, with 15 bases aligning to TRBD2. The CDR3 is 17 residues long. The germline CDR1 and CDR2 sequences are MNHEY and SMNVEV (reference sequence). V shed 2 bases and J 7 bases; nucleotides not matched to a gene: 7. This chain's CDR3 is CASSLQGLAGGSNTQYF. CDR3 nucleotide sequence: TGTGCCAGCAGTTTACAGGGACTAGCGGGGGGCTCAAATACGCAGTATTTT.

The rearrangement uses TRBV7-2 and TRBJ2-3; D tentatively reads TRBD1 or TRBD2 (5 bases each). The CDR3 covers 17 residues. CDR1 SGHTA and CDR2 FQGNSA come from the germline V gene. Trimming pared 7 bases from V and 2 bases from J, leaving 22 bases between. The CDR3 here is CASIIGTADYNTDTQYF. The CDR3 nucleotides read TGTGCCAGCATCATAGGGACCGCCGACTACAACACAGATACGCAGTATTTT.

In nucleotides, the CDR3 is TGTGCCAGCAGCTTGTTAAGGGGCTACACTGAAGCTTTCTTT. Translated, it gives CASSLLRGYTEAFF. The chain joins TRBV5-6 to TRBJ1-1; the D gene is possibly TRBD1 (5 bases). The CDR3 length is 14 residues. The V gene's germline CDR1 is SGHDT and CDR2 YYEEEE. The V and J ends lost 1 base and 3 bases respectively, with 10 bases between them.

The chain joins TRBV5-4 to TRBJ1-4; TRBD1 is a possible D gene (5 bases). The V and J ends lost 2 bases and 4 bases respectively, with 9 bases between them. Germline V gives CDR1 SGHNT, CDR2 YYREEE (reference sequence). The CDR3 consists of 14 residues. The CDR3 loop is CASSFNRNNEKLFF. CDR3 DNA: TGTGCCAGCAGCTTCAACAGGAATAATGAAAAACTGTTTTTT.

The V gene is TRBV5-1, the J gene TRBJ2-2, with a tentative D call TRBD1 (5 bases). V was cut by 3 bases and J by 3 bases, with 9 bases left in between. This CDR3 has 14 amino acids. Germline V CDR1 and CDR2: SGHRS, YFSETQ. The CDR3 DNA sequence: TGCGCCAGCAGCTCCACAGGTGACACCGGGGAGCTGTTTTTT. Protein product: CASSSTGDTGELFF.

The CDR3, as DNA: TGTGCCAGCAGTCTACGGTGGAACGAGCAGTACTTC. Its translation is CASSLRWNEQYF. V usage is TRBV28 and J usage is TRBJ2-7; unclear D gene. Trimming took 5 bases from V and 5 from J, leaving 10 bases between them. This CDR3 is built from 12 residues. Looked up from germline, CDR1 is MDHEN and CDR2 is SYDVKM.

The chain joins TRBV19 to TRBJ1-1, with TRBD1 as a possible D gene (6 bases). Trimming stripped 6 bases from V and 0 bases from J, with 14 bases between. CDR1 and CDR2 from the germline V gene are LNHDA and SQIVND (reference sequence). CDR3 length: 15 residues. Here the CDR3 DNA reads TGTGCCAGTAGGACACAGGGAACCCTGAACACTGAAGCTTTCTTT. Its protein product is CASRTQGTLNTEAFF.

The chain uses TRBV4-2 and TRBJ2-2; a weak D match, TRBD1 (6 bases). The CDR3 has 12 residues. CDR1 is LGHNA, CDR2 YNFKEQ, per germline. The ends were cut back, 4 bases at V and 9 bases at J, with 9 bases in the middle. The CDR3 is CASSPTGRELFF. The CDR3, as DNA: TGTGCCAGCAGCCCAACAGGGCGGGAGCTGTTTTTT.

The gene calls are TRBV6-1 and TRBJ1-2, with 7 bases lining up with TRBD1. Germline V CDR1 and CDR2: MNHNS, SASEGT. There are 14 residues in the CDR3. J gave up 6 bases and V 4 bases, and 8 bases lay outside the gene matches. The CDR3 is CASSASQGSHGYTF. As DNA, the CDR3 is TGTGCCAGCAGTGCGTCACAGGGGAGCCATGGCTACACCTTC.

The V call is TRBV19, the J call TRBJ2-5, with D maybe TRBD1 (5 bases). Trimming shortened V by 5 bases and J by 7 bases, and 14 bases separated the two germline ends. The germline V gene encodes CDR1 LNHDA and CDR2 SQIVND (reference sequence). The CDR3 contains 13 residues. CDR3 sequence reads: CASSGQGAGTQYF. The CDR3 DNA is TGTGCCAGTAGTGGTCAGGGCGCTGGGACCCAGTACTTC.

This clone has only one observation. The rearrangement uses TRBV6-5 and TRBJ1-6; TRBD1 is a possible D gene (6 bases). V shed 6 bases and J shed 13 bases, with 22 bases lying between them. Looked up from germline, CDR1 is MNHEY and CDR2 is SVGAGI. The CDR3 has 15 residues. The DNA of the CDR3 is TGTGCCAGCAGGGAACCCGGGGGCACCATTTCCCCCCTCCACTTT. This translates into CASREPGGTISPLHF.

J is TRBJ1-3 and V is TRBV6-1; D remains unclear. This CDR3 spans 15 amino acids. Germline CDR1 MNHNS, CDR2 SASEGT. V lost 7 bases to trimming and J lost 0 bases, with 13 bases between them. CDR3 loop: CASTGRYSSGNTIYF. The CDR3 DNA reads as TGTGCCAGCACGGGCAGGTATTCCTCTGGAAACACCATATATTTT.

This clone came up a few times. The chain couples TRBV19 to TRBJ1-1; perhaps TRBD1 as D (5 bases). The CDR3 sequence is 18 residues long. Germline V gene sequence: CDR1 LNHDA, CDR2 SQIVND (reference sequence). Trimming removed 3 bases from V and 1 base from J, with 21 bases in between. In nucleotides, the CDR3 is TGTGCCAGTAGTATTGAGGTTTTTTGGGGCCAGCGGAACACTGAAGCTTTCTTT. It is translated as CASSIEVFWGQRNTEAFF.

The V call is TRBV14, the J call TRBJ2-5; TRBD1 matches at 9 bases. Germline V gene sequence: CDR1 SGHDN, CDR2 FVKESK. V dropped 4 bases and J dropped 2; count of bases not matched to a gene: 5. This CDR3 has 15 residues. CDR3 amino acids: CASSRWTGDQETQYF. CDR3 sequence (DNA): TGTGCCAGCAGCCGCTGGACAGGGGATCAAGAGACCCAGTACTTC.

CDR3 bases: TGTGCCAGCAGCGTTAGCGGGGGGGCCGGCTACAATGAGCAGTTCTTC. It translates to CASSVSGGAGYNEQFF. The chain recombines TRBV7-9 with TRBJ2-1; 11 nucleotides align to TRBD2. Trimming removed 5 bases from V and 3 bases from J; junction bases left unmatched: 6. Germline V gene sequence: CDR1 SEHNR, CDR2 FQNEAQ (reference sequence). The CDR3 loop spans 16 amino acids.

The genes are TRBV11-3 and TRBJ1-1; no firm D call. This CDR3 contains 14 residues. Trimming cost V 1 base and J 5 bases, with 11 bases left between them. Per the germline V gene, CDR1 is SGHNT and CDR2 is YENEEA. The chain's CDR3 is CASSLGAKGTEAFF. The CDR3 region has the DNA TGTGCCAGCAGCTTAGGTGCTAAGGGAACTGAAGCTTTCTTT.